The 29 T cell receptor beta chains listed next were all sequenced from one sample in a study of T cell responses to AZD1222 COVID-19 vaccine. Sequenced by immunoSEQ multiplex PCR; TCRdb stores in-frame clones only, minus some. The sample shows over 65,000 clones, 90% of them seen only once. The starting material was peripheral blood, obtained on day 0 of AZD1222 vaccination. The receptors were sampled from an adult in good health.

The chain combines TRBV12-5 with TRBJ2-2, with 12 bases matching TRBD2. V trimming: 1 base; J trimming: 4 bases; junction bases outside the gene matches: 1. This CDR3 has 16 amino acids. Germline V gene sequence: CDR1 LGHNT, CDR2 FRNRAP. CDR3: CASGLASGGGTGELFF. In DNA, the CDR3 is TGTGCTAGTGGTTTGGCTAGCGGGGGGGGCACCGGGGAGCTGTTTTTT.

V is TRBV7-8 and J is TRBJ2-5; D remains unclear. The length of the CDR3 is 12 residues. The germline gives CDR1 SGHVS, CDR2 FQNEAQ. Trimming cost V 5 bases and J 5 bases, with 9 bases left between them. CDR3 loop: CASSLPRETQYF. The CDR3 DNA is TGTGCCAGCAGCCTCCCCAGGGAGACCCAGTACTTC.

The chain carries TRBV19 and TRBJ2-5, with D hard to call. V was cut by 6 bases and J by 5 bases, with 13 bases left in between. Germline CDR1 is LNHDA and CDR2 is SQIVND (reference sequence). CDR3 size: 13 residues. Here the CDR3 DNA reads TGTGCCAGTAGCAGGAAGCTCGGGGAGACCCAGTACTTC. Amino acid sequence: CASSRKLGETQYF.

This clone was observed a single time. V and J are TRBV12-3 or TRBV12-4 and TRBJ2-1, with TRBD1 matching over 7 bases. The J segment lost 10 bases and the V segment lost 5 bases, leaving 8 bases of the junction unmatched. The CDR3 has 13 residues. CDR3: CASSGTAWGEQFF. The CDR3 coding sequence is TGTGCCAGCAGTGGGACAGCTTGGGGGGAGCAGTTCTTC.

The chain joins TRBV7-3 to TRBJ1-1, with no clear D. The V and J ends lost 5 bases and 4 bases respectively, with 11 bases between them. This CDR3 region has 13 residues. CDR1 is SGHTA and CDR2 is FQGTGA in the germline V gene. CDR3 DNA sequence: TGTGCCAGCAGCACGGGTGGGTCCACTGAAGCTTTCTTT. This codes for CASSTGGSTEAFF.

The V gene is TRBV7-9, the J gene TRBJ1-2, with TRBD1 identical over 7 bases. The CDR3 contains 14 residues. From germline, CDR1 is SEHNR and CDR2 FQNEAQ (reference sequence). The V gene end was trimmed by 5 bases and the J gene end by 0 bases; junction bases not matched to a gene: 3. The CDR3 reads CASSGQGANYGYTF. The DNA for the CDR3 is TGTGCCAGCAGCGGCCAGGGGGCTAACTATGGCTACACCTTC.

This sequence joins TRBV18 and TRBJ1-6; no definite D call. The germline V and J ends were trimmed by 6 bases and 9 bases, with 21 bases remaining between them. The CDR3 consists of 16 residues. The germline gives CDR1 KGHSH, CDR2 LQKENI. The CDR3 DNA sequence: TGTGCCAGCTCCCCCCCGGCCACGGTAGGAGTTTCACCCCTCCACTTT. Translated, it gives CASSPPATVGVSPLHF.

The chain joins TRBV30 to TRBJ1-1, with 8 bases fitting TRBD1. The germline V gene has CDR1 GTSNPN and CDR2 SVGIG (reference sequence). This CDR3 comprises 15 residues. J lost 1 base, V lost 2 bases, and 6 bases had no gene match. Here the CDR3 reads CAWSPRTGQNTEAFF. CDR3 nucleotide sequence: TGTGCCTGGAGTCCCCGGACAGGGCAGAACACTGAAGCTTTCTTT.

The J gene is TRBJ1-6, the V gene TRBV6-1; D unclear. V was cut by 0 bases and J by 7 bases, with 7 bases left in between. Germline CDR1 reads MNHNS; CDR2 reads SASEGT. This CDR3 region has 14 residues. The CDR3 region is CASSEANRNSPLHF. CDR3 DNA: TGTGCCAGCAGTGAAGCTAACAGAAATTCACCCCTCCACTTT.

This sequence joins TRBV3-1 (or the pseudogene TRBV3-2) and TRBJ1-2, with TRBD1 identical over 7 bases. The V segment lost 5 bases and the J segment 4 bases; nucleotides outside the gene matches: 7. The germline V gene encodes CDR1 LGHDT and CDR2 YNNKEL (reference sequence). The CDR3 contains 14 residues. The CDR3 DNA follows: TGTGCCAGCAGCGAAGGGGCAGGGGGCTATGGCTACACCTTC. Residues: CASSEGAGGYGYTF.

The chain links TRBV6-5 to TRBJ1-1; D might be TRBD1 (6 bases). CDR3 size: 14 residues. The germline V and J ends were trimmed by 2 bases and 2 bases, with 9 bases remaining between them. Germline V gene sequence: CDR1 MNHEY, CDR2 SVGAGI. The CDR3 protein is CASSYGQRNTEAFF. CDR3 sequence (DNA): TGTGCCAGCAGTTACGGACAGCGCAACACTGAAGCTTTCTTT.

The chain combines TRBV11-2 with TRBJ1-4; D ambiguous. CDR1 and CDR2 from the germline V gene are SGHAT and FQNNGV. Trimming removed 1 base at V and 3 bases at J, with 3 bases between. There are 13 residues in the CDR3. The CDR3 bases are TGTGCCAGCAGCTTAGCTCCTAATGAAAAACTGTTTTTT. Amino acid sequence: CASSLAPNEKLFF.

This clone appeared once. This chain links TRBV21-1 with TRBJ1-1; TRBD1, the table's D call, lacks a check against the DNA. TRBV21-1 is flagged as a pseudogene. The CDR3 covers 16 residues. CDR3 DNA sequence: TGTGCCAGCAGCAAAAGGACAGACTTTCTGAACACTGAAGCTTTCTTT. This gives the protein CASSKRTDFLNTEAFF.

The chain uses TRBV5-6 and TRBJ1-2, with TRBD1 identical over 8 bases. The ends lost 3 bases at V and 9 bases at J; junction bases unmatched: 7. The germline gives CDR1 SGHDT, CDR2 YYEEEE. CDR3 length: 13 amino acids. CDR3 in amino acids: CASSSTGASSYTF. CDR3 nucleotides: TGTGCCAGCAGCTCGACAGGGGCCTCGAGCTACACCTTC.

This sequence joins TRBV5-1 and TRBJ2-5; D remains ambiguous. CDR3 length: 17 residues. The germline V gene has CDR1 SGHRS and CDR2 YFSETQ. Trimming cost V 1 base and J 2 bases, with 18 bases left between them. The CDR3 reads CASSLIGNSLKQETQYF. CDR3 nucleotide sequence: TGCGCCAGCAGCTTGATTGGTAACAGTTTGAAGCAAGAGACCCAGTACTTC.

The J gene is TRBJ1-2, the V gene TRBV5-1; TRBD1 matches at 7 bases. The V gene's germline CDR1 is SGHRS and CDR2 YFSETQ. V dropped 0 bases and J dropped 4; count of bases not matched to a gene: 6. There are 15 residues in the CDR3. The CDR3 DNA reads TGCGCCAGCAGCTTGGGGGGGACAGACGTCTATGGCTACACCTTC. Its protein product is CASSLGGTDVYGYTF.

The rearrangement joins TRBV27 to TRBJ2-3; TRBD2 agrees at 10 bases. Germline values: CDR1 MNHEY, CDR2 SMNVEV (reference sequence). The J segment lost 3 bases and the V segment lost 5 bases, leaving 11 bases of the junction unmatched. The CDR3 sequence is 17 residues long. CDR3 coding DNA: TGTGCCAGCAGTGTCCGCGCACTAGCGGGGACGACAGATACGCAGTATTTT. It yields the protein CASSVRALAGTTDTQYF.

This clone was detected only a few times. The chain combines TRBV2 with TRBJ2-7; weak D call: TRBD1 (6 bases). Trimming removed 5 bases from V and 6 bases from J, with 11 bases in between. CDR1 is SNHLY, CDR2 FYNNEI, per germline. The CDR3 loop spans 12 amino acids. CDR3 amino acids: CASSQQGGEQYF. The CDR3 coding sequence is TGTGCCAGCAGTCAACAGGGTGGCGAGCAGTACTTC.

The chain employs TRBV7-2 and TRBJ2-2; 7 nucleotides match TRBD1. The junction had 3 bases not matched to a gene; V was cut back by 3 bases and J by 5 bases. The CDR3 extends over 14 amino acids. The germline CDR1 and CDR2 sequences are SGHTA and FQGNSA. The CDR3 reads CASSLGQITGELFF. The CDR3 bases are TGTGCCAGCAGCTTGGGACAGATAACCGGGGAGCTGTTTTTT. The full variable domain, rest sourced from reference TRBV7-2 and TRBJ2-2, is GAGVSQSPSNKVTEKGKDVELRCDPISGHTALYWYRQSLGQGLEFLIYFQGNSAPDKSGLPSDRFSAERTGGSVSTLTIQRTQQEDSAVYLCASSLGQITGELFFGEGSRLTVL.

This clone was counted only a few times. V usage is TRBV5-6 and J usage is TRBJ1-1; D gene unclear. Germline loops: CDR1 SGHDT, CDR2 YYEEEE. The CDR3 runs 14 residues. The V and J ends lost 0 bases and 1 base respectively, with 7 bases between them. CDR3 nucleotide sequence: TGTGCCAGCAGCTTGGCGGATCGGAACACTGAAGCTTTCTTT. Translated: CASSLADRNTEAFF.

The CDR3 loop is CASSARTSGRTDTQYF. CDR3 nucleotides: TGTGCCAGCAGCGCTCGGACTAGCGGGCGCACAGATACGCAGTATTTT. The genes are TRBV7-2 and TRBJ2-3; 11 bases match TRBD2. V shed 5 bases, J shed 1 base, and the junction held 5 bases outside the gene matches. This CDR3 has 16 amino acids. Germline V CDR1 and CDR2: SGHTA, FQGNSA. Combining the CDR3 with reference TRBV7-2 and TRBJ2-3 gives the whole variable domain GAGVSQSPSNKVTEKGKDVELRCDPISGHTALYWYRQSLGQGLEFLIYFQGNSAPDKSGLPSDRFSAERTGGSVSTLTIQRTQQEDSAVYLCASSARTSGRTDTQYFGPGTRLTVL.

This sequence joins TRBV28 and TRBJ1-6; D gene ambiguous. CDR1 MDHEN and CDR2 SYDVKM come from the germline V gene. This CDR3 contains 15 residues. V shed 5 bases and J shed 10 bases, with 18 bases lying between them. The CDR3 spells CASSGRAGLQSPLHF. The CDR3 DNA is TGTGCCAGCAGTGGAAGGGCGGGTTTACAATCACCCCTCCACTTT.

The chain employs TRBV5-4 and TRBJ2-7, with D possibly TRBD1 on 8 matching bases. V gave up 5 bases and J gave up 6 bases, with 21 bases separating them. The germline CDR1 and CDR2 sequences are SGHNT and YYREEE (reference sequence). The CDR3 covers 15 residues. DNA of the CDR3: TGTGCCAGCAGACCAGGACAGGGAGGGCGGTTCGAGCAGTACTTC. Protein product: CASRPGQGGRFEQYF.

The rearrangement uses TRBV3-1 (or the pseudogene TRBV3-2) and TRBJ1-3; D call uncertain. The V end was cut by 7 bases, the J end by 0 bases, with 10 bases between. The CDR3 has 14 residues. The germline V gene has CDR1 LGHDT and CDR2 YNNKEL (reference sequence). CDR3 in amino acids: CASTQSSSGNTIYF. For the CDR3, the DNA is TGTGCCAGCACCCAGAGCAGCTCTGGAAACACCATATATTTT.

The chain recombines TRBV9 with TRBJ1-1; D might be TRBD1 (6 bases). Trimming stripped 4 bases from V and 0 bases from J, with 13 bases between. CDR3 length: 15 amino acids. CDR1 SGDLS and CDR2 YYNGEE come from the germline V gene. CDR3 amino acids: CASSPPGQLNTEAFF. The CDR3 DNA sequence: TGTGCCAGCAGCCCACCCGGACAGCTGAACACTGAAGCTTTCTTT.

CDR3 residues: CAWSVGNQPQHF. The CDR3 nucleotides read TGTGCCTGGAGTGTTGGGAATCAGCCCCAGCATTTT. This chain links TRBV30 with TRBJ1-5, with unresolved D. V lost 0 bases, J lost 4 bases, and 4 bases lay in between. The CDR3 consists of 12 residues. Germline lookup yields CDR1 GTSNPN and CDR2 SVGIG (reference sequence).

The V and J genes are TRBV7-8 and TRBJ1-2; TRBD1 aligns across 8 bases. The CDR3 runs 15 residues. CDR1 SGHVS and CDR2 FQNEAQ come from the germline V gene. Losses at the gene ends were 4 bases for V and 4 bases for J; bases not matched to a gene: 8. The CDR3 coding sequence is TGTGCCAGCAGCTCAGACACAGGGGGTAGCTATGGCTACACCTTC. It encodes CASSSDTGGSYGYTF.

This clone was observed a handful of times. V gene TRBV2 combines with J gene TRBJ2-7; the D is unclear. CDR1 SNHLY and CDR2 FYNNEI come from the germline V gene. The CDR3 consists of 13 residues. The V end was cut by 2 bases, the J end by 7 bases, with 12 bases between. The CDR3 region has the DNA TGTGCCAGCAGTGAAAACCCCAGCTTGGAGCAGTACTTC. It encodes CASSENPSLEQYF.

The gene calls are TRBV20-1 and TRBJ1-1, with D unresolved. The CDR3 has 11 amino acids. The germline gives CDR1 DFQATT, CDR2 SNEGSKA (reference sequence). With 7 bases removed from V and 5 bases from J, the gap between germline ends came to 11 bases. The CDR3 here is CSVDTATEAFF. The CDR3 DNA reads TGCAGTGTAGACACCGCTACTGAAGCTTTCTTT.